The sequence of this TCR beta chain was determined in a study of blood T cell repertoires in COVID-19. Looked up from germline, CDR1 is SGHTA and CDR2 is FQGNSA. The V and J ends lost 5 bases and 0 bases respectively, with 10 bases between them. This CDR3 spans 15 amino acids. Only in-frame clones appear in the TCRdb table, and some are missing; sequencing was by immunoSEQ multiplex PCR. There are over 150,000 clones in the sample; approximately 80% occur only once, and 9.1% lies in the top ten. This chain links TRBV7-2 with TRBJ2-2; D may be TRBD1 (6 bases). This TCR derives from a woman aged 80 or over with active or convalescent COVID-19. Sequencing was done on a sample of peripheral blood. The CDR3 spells CASSPGQANTGELFF. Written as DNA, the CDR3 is TGTGCCAGCAGCCCGGGACAAGCGAACACCGGGGAGCTGTTTTTT.